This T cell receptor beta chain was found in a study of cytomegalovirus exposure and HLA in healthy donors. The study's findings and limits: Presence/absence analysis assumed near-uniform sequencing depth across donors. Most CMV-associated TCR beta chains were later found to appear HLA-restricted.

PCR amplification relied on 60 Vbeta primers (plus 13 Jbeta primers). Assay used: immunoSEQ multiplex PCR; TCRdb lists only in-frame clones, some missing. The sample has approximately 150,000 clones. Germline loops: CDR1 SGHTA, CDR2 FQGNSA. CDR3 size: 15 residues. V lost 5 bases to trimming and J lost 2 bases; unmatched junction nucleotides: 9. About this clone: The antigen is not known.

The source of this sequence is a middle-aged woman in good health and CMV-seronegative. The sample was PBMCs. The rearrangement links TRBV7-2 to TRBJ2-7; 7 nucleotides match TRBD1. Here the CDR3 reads CASSVGRTGTYEQYF. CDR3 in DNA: TGTGCCAGCAGCGTAGGTAGGACAGGCACCTACGAGCAGTACTTC.